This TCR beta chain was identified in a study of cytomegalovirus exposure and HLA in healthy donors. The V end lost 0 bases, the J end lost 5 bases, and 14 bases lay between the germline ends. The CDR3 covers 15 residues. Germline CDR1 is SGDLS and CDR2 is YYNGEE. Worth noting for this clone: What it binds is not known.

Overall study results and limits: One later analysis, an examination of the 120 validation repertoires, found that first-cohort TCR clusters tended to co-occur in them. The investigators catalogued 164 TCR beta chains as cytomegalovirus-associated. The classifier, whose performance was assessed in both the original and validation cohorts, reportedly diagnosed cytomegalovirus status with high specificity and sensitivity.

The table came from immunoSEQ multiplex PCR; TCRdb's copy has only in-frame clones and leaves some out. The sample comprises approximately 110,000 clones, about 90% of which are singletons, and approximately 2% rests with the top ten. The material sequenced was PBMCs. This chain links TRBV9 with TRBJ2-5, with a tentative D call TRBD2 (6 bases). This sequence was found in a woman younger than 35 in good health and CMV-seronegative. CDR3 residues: CASSVEAGRGETQYF. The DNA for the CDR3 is TGTGCCAGCAGCGTAGAGGCGGGGAGAGGGGAGACCCAGTACTTC.